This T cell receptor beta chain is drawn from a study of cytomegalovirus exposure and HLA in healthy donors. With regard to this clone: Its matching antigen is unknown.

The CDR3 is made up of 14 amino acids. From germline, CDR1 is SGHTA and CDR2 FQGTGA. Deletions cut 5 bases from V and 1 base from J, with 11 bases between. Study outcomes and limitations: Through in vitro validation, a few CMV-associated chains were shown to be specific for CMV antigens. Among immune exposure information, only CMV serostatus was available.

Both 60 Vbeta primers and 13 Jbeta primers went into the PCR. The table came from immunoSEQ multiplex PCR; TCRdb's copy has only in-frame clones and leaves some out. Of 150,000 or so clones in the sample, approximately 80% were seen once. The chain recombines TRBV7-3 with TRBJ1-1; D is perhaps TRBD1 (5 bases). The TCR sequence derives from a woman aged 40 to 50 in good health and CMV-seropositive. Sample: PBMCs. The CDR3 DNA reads TGTGCCAGCAGCCTCGCCCAGGGGAACACTGAAGCTTTCTTT. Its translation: CASSLAQGNTEAFF.